This TCR beta chain originates from a study of T cells after yellow fever vaccination. Turning to the study itself: Fractions with few cells were prepared using SMART-Seq v4 Ultra Low Input.

CDR1 is SGHTA, CDR2 FQGNSA, per germline. The CDR3 has 17 amino acids. The J segment lost 3 bases and the V segment lost 5 bases, leaving 6 bases of the junction unmatched. TCRdb ran MiXCR on the 5' RACE reads and lists one entry per CDR3 protein. There are 450,000 to 600,000 distinct CDR3 sequences in the sample; roughly 17% occur only once, and about 18% lies in the top ten. Study observations and caveats: Within FACS-sorted repertoires, abundant clonotypes contaminating from the bulk population could be present.

In regard to this clonotype: The antigen remains unidentified.

This rearrangement joins TRBV7-2 to TRBJ2-2; 13 bases align to TRBD2. The TCR comes from a man younger than 35 who received the YFV17D yellow fever vaccine. This material consisted of PBMCs, taken 5 days after the first yellow fever vaccination. CDR3 in DNA: TGTGCCAGCAGCCCCCAGGGACTAGCGGGGTACACCGGGGAGCTGTTTTTT. Encoded protein: CASSPQGLAGYTGELFF.